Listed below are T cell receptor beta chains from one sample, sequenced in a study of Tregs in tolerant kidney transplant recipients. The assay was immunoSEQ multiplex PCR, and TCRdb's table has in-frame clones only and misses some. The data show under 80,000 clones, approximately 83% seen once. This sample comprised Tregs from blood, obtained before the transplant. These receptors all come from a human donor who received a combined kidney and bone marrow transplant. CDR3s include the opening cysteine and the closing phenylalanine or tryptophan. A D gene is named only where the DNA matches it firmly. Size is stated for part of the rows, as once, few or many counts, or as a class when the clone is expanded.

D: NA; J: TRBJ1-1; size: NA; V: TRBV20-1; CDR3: CSAPRGTEAFF; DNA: TGCAGTGCCCCGAGGGGCACTGAAGCTTTCTTT
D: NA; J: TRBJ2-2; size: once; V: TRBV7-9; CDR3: CASSLNTGELFF; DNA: TGTGCCAGCAGCTTGAACACCGGGGAGCTGTTTTTT
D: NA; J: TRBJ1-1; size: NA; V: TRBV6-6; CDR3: CASSSVDRNEAFF; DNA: TGTGCCAGCAGTTCCGTGGACAGAAATGAAGCTTTCTTT
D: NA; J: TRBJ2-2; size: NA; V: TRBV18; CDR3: CASSLVGASNTGELFF; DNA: TGTGCCAGCTCACTAGTAGGGGCATCGAACACCGGGGAGCTGTTTTTT
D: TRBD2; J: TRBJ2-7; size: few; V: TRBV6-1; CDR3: CASSSLAGRDEQYF; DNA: TGTGCCAGCAGTTCGCTAGCGGGGCGGGACGAGCAGTACTTC
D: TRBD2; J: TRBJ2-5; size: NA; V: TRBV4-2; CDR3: CASSHSGASEETQYF; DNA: TGTGCCAGCAGCCATAGCGGGGCTTCCGAAGAGACCCAGTACTTC
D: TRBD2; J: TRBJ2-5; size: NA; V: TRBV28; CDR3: CASSLAGVSQETQYF; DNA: TGTGCCAGCAGTTTAGCGGGGGTCTCGCAAGAGACCCAGTACTTC
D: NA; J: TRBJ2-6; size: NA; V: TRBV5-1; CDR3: CASSLEGVSGANVLTF; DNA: TGCGCCAGCAGCTTGGAAGGGGTCTCTGGGGCCAACGTCCTGACTTTC
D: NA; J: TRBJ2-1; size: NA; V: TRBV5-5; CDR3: CASNYGPNEQFF; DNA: TGTGCCAGCAACTATGGTCCCAATGAGCAGTTCTTC
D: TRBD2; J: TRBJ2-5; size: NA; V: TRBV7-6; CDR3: CASSPGLAGGLETQYF; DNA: TGTGCCAGCAGCCCCGGGCTGGCGGGGGGCTTGGAGACCCAGTACTTC
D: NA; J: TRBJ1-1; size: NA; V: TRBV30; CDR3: CAWSEGADTEAFF; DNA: TGTGCCTGGAGTGAAGGGGCGGACACTGAAGCTTTCTTT
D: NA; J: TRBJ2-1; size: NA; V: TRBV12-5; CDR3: CASGLVGGSYNEQFF; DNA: TGTGCTAGTGGTTTGGTAGGGGGGTCCTACAATGAGCAGTTCTTC
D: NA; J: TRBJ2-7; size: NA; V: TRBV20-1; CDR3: CSGWQSYEQYF; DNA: TGCAGTGGGTGGCAGAGCTACGAGCAGTACTTC
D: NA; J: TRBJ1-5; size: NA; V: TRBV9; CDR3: CASSVEEGQPQHF; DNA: TGTGCCAGCAGCGTAGAAGAGGGACAGCCCCAGCATTTT
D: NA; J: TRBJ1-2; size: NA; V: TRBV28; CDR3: CASRGAPYGYTF; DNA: TGTGCCAGCCGAGGGGCTCCCTATGGCTACACCTTC
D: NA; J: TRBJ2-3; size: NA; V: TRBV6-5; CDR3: CASSQQGPDTQYF; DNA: TGTGCCAGCAGTCAACAGGGCCCAGATACGCAGTATTTT
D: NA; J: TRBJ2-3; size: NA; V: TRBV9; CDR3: CASSVGRGFSTDTQYF; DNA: TGTGCCAGCAGCGTAGGACGGGGGTTTAGCACAGATACGCAGTATTTT
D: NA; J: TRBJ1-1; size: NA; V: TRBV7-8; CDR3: CASSPRGVSLGAFF; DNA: TGTGCCAGCAGCCCCCGAGGGGTATCACTGGGAGCTTTCTTT
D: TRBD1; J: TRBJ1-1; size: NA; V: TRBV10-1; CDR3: CASRPQGDTEAFF; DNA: TGCGCCAGCAGACCACAGGGGGACACTGAAGCTTTCTTT
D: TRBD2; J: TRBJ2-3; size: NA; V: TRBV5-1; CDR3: CASSLTPRTSETLTDTQYF; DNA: TGCGCCAGCAGCTTGACCCCTAGGACTAGCGAGACCCTCACAGATACGCAGTATTTT
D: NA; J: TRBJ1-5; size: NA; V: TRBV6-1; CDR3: CASRDRYQPQHF; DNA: TGTGCCAGCAGGGATAGATATCAGCCCCAGCATTTT
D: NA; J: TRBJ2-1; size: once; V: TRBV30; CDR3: CAWSVGSALYNEQFF; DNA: TGTGCCTGGAGTGTTGGGTCCGCCCTGTACAATGAGCAGTTCTTC
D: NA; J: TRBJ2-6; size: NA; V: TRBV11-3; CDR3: CASSLGGTGANVLTF; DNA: TGTGCCAGCAGCTTAGGTGGAACTGGGGCCAACGTCCTGACTTTC
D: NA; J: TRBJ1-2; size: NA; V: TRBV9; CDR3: CASSSPADYGYTF; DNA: TGTGCCAGCAGCTCCCCGGCAGACTATGGCTACACCTTC
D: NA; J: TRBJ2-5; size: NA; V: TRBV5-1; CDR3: CASSLSSALETQYF; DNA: TGCGCCAGCAGCTTGAGTTCTGCCCTGGAGACCCAGTACTTC
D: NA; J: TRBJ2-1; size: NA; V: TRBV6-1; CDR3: CASKPTGSSYNEQFF; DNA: TGTGCCAGCAAACCCACGGGAAGCTCCTACAATGAGCAGTTCTTC
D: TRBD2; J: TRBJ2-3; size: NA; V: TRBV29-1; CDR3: CSVERTSGRTDTQYF; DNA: TGCAGCGTTGAAAGGACTAGCGGACGCACAGATACGCAGTATTTT
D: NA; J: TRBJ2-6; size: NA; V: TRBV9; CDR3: CASSVAKGRSSGANVLTF; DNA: TGTGCCAGCAGCGTAGCTAAGGGCAGAAGCTCTGGGGCCAACGTCCTGACTTTC
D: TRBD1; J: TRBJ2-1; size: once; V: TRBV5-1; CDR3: CASSLGTGFSSYNEQFF; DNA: TGCGCCAGCAGCTTGGGGACAGGGTTCTCCTCCTACAATGAGCAGTTCTTC
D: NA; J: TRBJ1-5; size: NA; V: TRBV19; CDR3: CASSIAGNNQPQHF; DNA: TGTGCCAGTAGTATTGCGGGCAACAATCAGCCCCAGCATTTT
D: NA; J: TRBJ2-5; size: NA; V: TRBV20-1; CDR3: CSRQDQETQYF; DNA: TGCAGCCGACAGGACCAAGAGACCCAGTACTTC
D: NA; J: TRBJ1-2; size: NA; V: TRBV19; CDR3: CASSMHWTVLYGYTF; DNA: TGTGCCAGTAGTATGCATTGGACAGTCCTTTATGGCTACACCTTC
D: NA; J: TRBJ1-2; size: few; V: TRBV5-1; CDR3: CASSLVQGGYTF; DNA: TGCGCCAGCAGCTTGGTTCAGGGTGGCTACACCTTC
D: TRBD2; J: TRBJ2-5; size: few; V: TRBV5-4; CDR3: CASSLASGGARETQYF; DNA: TGTGCCAGCAGCTTGGCTAGCGGGGGGGCCCGAGAGACCCAGTACTTC
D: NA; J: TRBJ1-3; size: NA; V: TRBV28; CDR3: CASSPKAEPSGNTIYF; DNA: TGTGCCAGCAGCCCGAAGGCGGAGCCCTCTGGAAACACCATATATTTT
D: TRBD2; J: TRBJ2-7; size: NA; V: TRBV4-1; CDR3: CASSPGGTGLYEQYF; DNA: TGCGCCAGCAGCCCCGGGGGGACGGGGCTCTACGAGCAGTACTTC
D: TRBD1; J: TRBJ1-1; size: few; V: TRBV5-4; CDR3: CASSSGGTGGLNTEAFF; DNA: TGTGCCAGCAGCTCTGGGGGGACAGGGGGCTTAAACACTGAAGCTTTCTTT
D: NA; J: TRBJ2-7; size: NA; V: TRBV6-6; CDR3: CASRRDPSLYEQYF; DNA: TGTGCCAGCAGGAGGGACCCTAGCCTCTACGAGCAGTACTTC
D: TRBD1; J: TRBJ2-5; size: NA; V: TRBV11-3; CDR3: CASSLGGQGFETQYF; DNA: TGTGCCAGCAGCTTAGGGGGACAGGGGTTCGAGACCCAGTACTTC
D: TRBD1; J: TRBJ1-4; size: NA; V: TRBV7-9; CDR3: CASSLAGGQGGKLFF; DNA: TGTGCCAGCAGCTTAGCGGGTGGACAGGGAGGAAAACTGTTTTTT
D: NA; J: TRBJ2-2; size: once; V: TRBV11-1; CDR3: CASSPARPGELFF; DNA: TGTGCCAGCAGCCCAGCGAGGCCCGGGGAGCTGTTTTTT
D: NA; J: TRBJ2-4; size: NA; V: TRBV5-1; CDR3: CASSLGSGGIGIQYF; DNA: TGCGCCAGCAGCTTGGGGTCAGGAGGGATCGGCATTCAGTACTTC
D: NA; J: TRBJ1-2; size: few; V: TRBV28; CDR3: CASSLLGGEGYTF; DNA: TGTGCCAGCAGTTTATTAGGGGGGGAGGGCTACACCTTC
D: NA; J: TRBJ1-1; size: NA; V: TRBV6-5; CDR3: CASVDGRYTEAFF; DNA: TGTGCCAGCGTAGACGGAAGATACACTGAAGCTTTCTTT
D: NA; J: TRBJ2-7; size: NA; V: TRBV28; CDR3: CASSIQLGDYEQYF; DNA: TGTGCCAGCAGCATACAACTTGGAGACTACGAGCAGTACTTC
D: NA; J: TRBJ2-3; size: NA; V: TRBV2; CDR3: CASSGPASTDTQYF; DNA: TGTGCCAGCAGTGGTCCCGCCAGCACAGATACGCAGTATTTT
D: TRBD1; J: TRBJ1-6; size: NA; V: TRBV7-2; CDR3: CASSPGGTGGNSPLHF; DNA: TGTGCCAGCAGCCCGGGGGGCACAGGGGGTAATTCACCCCTCCACTTT
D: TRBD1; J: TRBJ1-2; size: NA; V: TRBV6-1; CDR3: CASSDRQGGWGYTF; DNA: TGTGCCAGCAGTGACCGACAGGGTGGTTGGGGCTACACCTTC
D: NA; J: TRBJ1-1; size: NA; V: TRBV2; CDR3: CASRRQTGFNTEAFF; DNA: TGTGCCAGCAGACGCCAAACAGGGTTCAACACTGAAGCTTTCTTT
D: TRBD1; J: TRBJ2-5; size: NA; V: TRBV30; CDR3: CAWSVDRGQETQYF; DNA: TGTGCCTGGAGTGTAGACAGGGGGCAAGAGACCCAGTACTTC
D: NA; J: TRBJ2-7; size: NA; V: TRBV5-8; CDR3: CASSLRRGSRYEQYF; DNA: TGTGCCAGCAGCTTACGGCGAGGGTCGAGGTACGAGCAGTACTTC
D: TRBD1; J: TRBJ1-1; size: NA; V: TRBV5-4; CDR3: CASSRYGQGNTEAFF; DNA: TGTGCCAGCAGCCGATATGGACAGGGGAACACTGAAGCTTTCTTT
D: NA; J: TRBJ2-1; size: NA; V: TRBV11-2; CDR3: CASSLRTEQFF; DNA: TGTGCCAGCAGCTTAAGGACAGAGCAGTTCTTC
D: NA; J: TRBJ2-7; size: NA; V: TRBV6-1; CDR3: CASSEGISYEQYF; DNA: TGTGCCAGCAGTGAGGGGATCTCCTACGAGCAGTACTTC